These 15 T cell receptor beta chains were all obtained from the same sample, sequenced in a study of CD8 T cells in ankylosing spondylitis (dated by TCRdb to 2015 to 2018). To prepare the library, 5' RACE was applied. TCRdb shows the sequencer as Illumina HiSeq 2500. Clones were called with MiXCR by TCRdb after fastp trimmed the public reads at Q25, and only in-frame beta chains were retained. CDR3 protein duplicates are merged, each entry listing the most common genes and DNA. For this sample there are 220,000 or so distinct CDR3 sequences; approximately 20% appear just once. The ten largest clonotypes hold about two fifths of the sample. Which antigens these TCRs recognize remains unknown. Broad study findings and their caveats: Blood from ankylosing spondylitis patients appeared to be characterized by a TCR beta motif composed of 7 to 9 highly homologous amino acid variants.

The sequencing input was blood, either unsorted or a sorted T cell fraction (not recorded which). The receptor source for this set is a male donor with ankylosing spondylitis.

The sample holds a few counts of this clonotype. This chain links TRBV6-2 or TRBV6-3 with TRBJ1-1; TRBD1 is a possible D gene (5 bases). The CDR3 loop spans 16 amino acids. CDR1 is MNHEY and CDR2 is SVGEGT in the germline V gene. Trimming shortened V by 0 bases and J by 0 bases, and 11 bases separated the two germline ends. CDR3 region: CASSYSGTEMNTEAFF. CDR3 in DNA: TGTGCCAGCAGTTACTCGGGGACGGAAATGAACACTGAAGCTTTCTTT.

The chain has TRBV3-1 and TRBJ1-1; D call uncertain. Trimming removed 0 bases from V and 0 bases from J, with 8 bases in between. Germline loops: CDR1 LGHDT, CDR2 YNNKEL (reference sequence). The CDR3 totals 15 residues. The CDR3 sequence is CASSQDESLNTEAFF. The CDR3 DNA reads as TGTGCCAGCAGCCAAGACGAGAGCCTGAACACTGAAGCTTTCTTT. The complete variable domain, with remaining parts taken from reference TRBV3-1 and TRBJ1-1, reads DTAVSQTPKYLVTQMGNDKSIKCEQNLGHDTMYWYKQDSKKFLKIMFSYNNKELIINETVPNRFSPKSPDKAHLNLHINSLELGDSAVYFCASSQDESLNTEAFFGQGTRLTVV.

The CDR3 coding sequence is TGCGCCAGCAGCCAAAGGGCCGAGGGGGGCACCGGGGAGCTGTTTTTT. Amino acids: CASSQRAEGGTGELFF. The chain uses TRBV4-1 and TRBJ2-2, with D perhaps given as TRBD1 or TRBD2 (6 bases each). The CDR3 is 16 amino acids. Germline values: CDR1 MGHRA, CDR2 YSYEKL. With 2 bases removed from V and 4 bases from J, the gap between germline ends came to 14 bases.

The gene calls are TRBV4-1 and TRBJ2-2, with D unresolved. Germline assignment: CDR1 MGHRA and CDR2 YSYEKL. The CDR3 loop spans 16 amino acids. Trimming took 1 base from V and 0 from J, leaving 9 bases between them. The CDR3 sequence is CASSQVGESNTGELFF. The CDR3 coding sequence is TGCGCCAGCAGCCAAGTTGGCGAATCGAACACCGGGGAGCTGTTTTTT.

This chain links TRBV27 with TRBJ2-3, with TRBD2 matching over 7 bases. CDR1 is MNHEY, CDR2 SMNVEV, per germline (reference sequence). The junction had 17 bases not matched to a gene; V was cut back by 6 bases and J by 11 bases. The CDR3 is 15 amino acids. This CDR3 reads CASSLAGPSPGGQYF. The CDR3 DNA follows: TGTGCCAGCAGCTTAGCGGGTCCCTCCCCGGGGGGGCAGTATTTT.

V gene TRBV7-2 combines with J gene TRBJ2-1; D tentatively fits TRBD1 or TRBD2 (5 bases each). From germline, CDR1 is SGHTA and CDR2 FQGNSA. Trimming stripped 2 bases from V and 7 bases from J, with 12 bases between. CDR3 length: 14 amino acids. CDR3 in amino acids: CASSLSSWGNEQFF. The CDR3 DNA follows: TGTGCCAGCAGCTTATCGAGTTGGGGGAATGAGCAGTTCTTC.

The rearrangement joins TRBV10-3 to TRBJ2-7; 10 nucleotides match TRBD2. This CDR3 has 16 amino acids. Germline V lookup: CDR1 ENHRY, CDR2 SYGVKD. Trimming removed 2 bases from V and 9 bases from J; junction bases left unmatched: 13. This CDR3 reads CAISEPTSGPEFGQYF. CDR3 sequence (DNA): TGTGCCATCAGTGAGCCGACTAGCGGGCCCGAGTTCGGGCAGTACTTC.

This clonotype has just a few counts. This chain joins TRBV4-1 and TRBJ2-1; D is ambiguous. The V end was cut by 2 bases, the J end by 0 bases, with 5 bases between. The CDR3 extends over 14 amino acids. The germline V gene encodes CDR1 MGHRA and CDR2 YSYEKL. CDR3 amino acids: CASSQQDSYNEQFF. CDR3 bases: TGCGCCAGCAGCCAACAGGACTCCTACAATGAGCAGTTCTTC.

This clonotype was seen only a few times. CDR3 sequence (DNA): TGTGCCAGCAGCTTAAGTACTAGCGGGGATTACAATGAGCAGTTCTTC. It specifies CASSLSTSGDYNEQFF. The V and J genes are TRBV7-9 and TRBJ2-1, with TRBD2 identical over 10 bases. The CDR3 has 16 residues. The V and J ends lost 2 bases and 4 bases, in that order; junction bases with no gene match: 5. From germline, CDR1 is SEHNR and CDR2 FQNEAQ (reference sequence).

The rearrangement links TRBV27 to TRBJ2-1; 13 bases align to TRBD2. Germline CDR1 MNHEY, CDR2 SMNVEV (reference sequence). The CDR3 contains 17 residues. V trimming: 5 bases; J trimming: 7 bases; junction bases outside the gene matches: 11. The CDR3 coding sequence is TGTGCCAGCAGTCCCCTCTCGTTGACTAGCGGGGGGAATGAGCAGTTCTTC. This codes for CASSPLSLTSGGNEQFF.

This clonotype was recorded a few times. The genes are TRBV11-2 and TRBJ1-1, with D perhaps matching TRBD1 (5 bases). Germline CDR1 SGHAT, CDR2 FQNNGV. Trimming removed 1 base at V and 3 bases at J, with 9 bases between. The CDR3 runs to 14 residues. As DNA, the CDR3 is TGTGCCAGCAGCTTAGCCAGGGTGGACACTGAAGCTTTCTTT. As protein: CASSLARVDTEAFF.

This clonotype has only a few counts. This chain connects TRBV7-6 to TRBJ2-1; D is possibly TRBD1 or TRBD2 (5 bases each). CDR1 is SGHVS and CDR2 is FNYEAQ in the germline V gene. V shed 0 bases and J shed 5 bases, with 23 bases lying between them. The length of the CDR3 is 19 residues. As DNA, the CDR3 is TGTGCCAGCAGCTTAGCGTCAGGGACCCTCCCTCTCCACAACAATGAGCAGTTCTTC. Its protein product is CASSLASGTLPLHNNEQFF.

The chain is built from TRBV27 and TRBJ1-4; TRBD1 is a possible D gene (5 bases). Germline-derived CDR1 and CDR2 are MNHEY and SMNVEV (reference sequence). Trimming removed 4 bases from V and 3 bases from J, with 9 bases in between. This CDR3 contains 14 residues. CDR3 residues: CASSSGVANEKLFF. The CDR3 DNA sequence: TGTGCCAGCAGTTCGGGGGTTGCTAATGAAAAACTGTTTTTT.

This sequence joins TRBV27 and TRBJ1-2, with TRBD1 matching over 7 bases. J was trimmed by 4 bases and V by 5 bases; bases with no gene match: 7. CDR1 MNHEY and CDR2 SMNVEV come from the germline V gene (reference sequence). The CDR3 totals 14 residues. The CDR3 protein is CASSPRGLGYGYTF. The CDR3 bases are TGTGCCAGCAGTCCGAGGGGGCTAGGCTATGGCTACACCTTC.

The V call is TRBV4-1, the J call TRBJ2-1; 12 bases fit TRBD1. The CDR3 has 18 amino acids. V was pared by 0 bases and J by 8 bases, with 11 bases of the junction left unmatched. Germline CDR1 MGHRA, CDR2 YSYEKL. Written as DNA, the CDR3 is TGCGCCAGCAGCCAAGATCCCCCCACGGGACAGGGGGCGGATGAGCAGTTCTTC. This translates into CASSQDPPTGQGADEQFF.